This T cell receptor beta chain was recorded in a study of cytomegalovirus exposure and HLA in healthy donors. Study-level findings and limits: It was likely that a cluster of highly shared sequence variants was a sequencing artifact.

Both 60 Vbeta primers and 13 Jbeta primers went into the PCR. Some clones are missing from TCRdb's copy, which holds only in-frame ones; the method was immunoSEQ multiplex PCR. The sample shows 150,000 to 180,000 clones, around 75% of them seen only once. This clone occurred a few times. The antigen is undetermined. Compared with germline, one end of the junction differs, possibly owing to a read error. The germline gives CDR1 SGHNT, CDR2 YYREEE (reference sequence). This CDR3 comprises 18 residues. Sequenced material: PBMCs. The rearrangement joins TRBV5-4 to TRBJ1-3; no definite D call. The receptor was derived from a man under 40 in good health and CMV-seropositive. In DNA, the CDR3 is TGCGCCAGCAGCCAAAACATAGTGGGAGGTGGAGAAGCGGACACCATATATTTT. This gives the protein CASSQNIVGGGEADTIYF.